This T cell receptor beta chain comes out of a study of cytomegalovirus exposure and HLA in healthy donors. Study details: The 666 first-cohort repertoires shared a platform with the 120 or so validation repertoires, as reported in a later analysis. Regarding the study as a whole: Specificity for CMV antigens was confirmed in vitro for three of the CMV-associated chains. According to a subsequent analysis, TCR clusters identified in the first cohort showed a tendency to co-occur across the roughly 120 validation repertoires. The authors enumerated under 200 TCR beta chains as linked to cytomegalovirus.

In the case of this clone: Its antigen is still unknown.

The data were produced by immunoSEQ multiplex PCR, yet TCRdb's version contains in-frame clones alone and is incomplete. Of about 240,000 clones in the sample, 70% to 90% were seen once. The V gene's germline CDR1 is SGHKS and CDR2 YYEKEE (reference sequence). V shed 0 bases and J shed 8 bases, with 23 bases lying between them. This CDR3 contains 17 residues. The source material was PBMCs. The origin of this receptor is a young woman in good health and CMV-seropositive. V usage is TRBV5-5 and J usage is TRBJ1-2; weak D call: TRBD1 (5 bases). The CDR3: CASSLGLWGRYGSGYTF. CDR3 DNA sequence: TGTGCCAGCAGCTTGGGTTTGTGGGGCCGATACGGCTCCGGCTACACCTTC.